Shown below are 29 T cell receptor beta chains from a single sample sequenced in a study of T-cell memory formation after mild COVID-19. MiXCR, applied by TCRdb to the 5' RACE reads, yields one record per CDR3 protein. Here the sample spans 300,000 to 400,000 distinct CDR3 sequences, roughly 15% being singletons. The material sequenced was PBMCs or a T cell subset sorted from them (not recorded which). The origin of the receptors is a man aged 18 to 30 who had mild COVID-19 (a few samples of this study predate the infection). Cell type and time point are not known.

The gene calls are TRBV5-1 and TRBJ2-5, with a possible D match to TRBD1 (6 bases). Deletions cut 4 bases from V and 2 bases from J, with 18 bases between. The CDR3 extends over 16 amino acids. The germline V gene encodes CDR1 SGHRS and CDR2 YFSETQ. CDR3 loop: CASSPNRVGSQETQYF. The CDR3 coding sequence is TGCGCCAGCAGCCCAAACAGGGTAGGGTCGCAAGAGACCCAGTACTTC.

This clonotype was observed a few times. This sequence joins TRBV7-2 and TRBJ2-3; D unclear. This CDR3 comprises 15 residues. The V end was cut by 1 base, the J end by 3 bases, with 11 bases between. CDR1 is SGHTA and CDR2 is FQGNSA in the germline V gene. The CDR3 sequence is CASSLVYLSTDTQYF. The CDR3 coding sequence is TGTGCCAGCAGCTTAGTCTACTTGAGTACAGATACGCAGTATTTT.

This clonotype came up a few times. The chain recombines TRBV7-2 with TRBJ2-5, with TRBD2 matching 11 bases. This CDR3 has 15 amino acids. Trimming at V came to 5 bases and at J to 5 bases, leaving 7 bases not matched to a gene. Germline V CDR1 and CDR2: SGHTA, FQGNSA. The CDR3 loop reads CASSLSGGARETQYF. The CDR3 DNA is TGTGCCAGCAGCCTTAGCGGGGGGGCTAGGGAGACCCAGTACTTC.

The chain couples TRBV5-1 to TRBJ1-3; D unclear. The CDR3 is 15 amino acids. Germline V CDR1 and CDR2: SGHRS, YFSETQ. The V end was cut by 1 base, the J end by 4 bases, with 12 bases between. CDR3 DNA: TGCGCCAGCAGCTTGACCTTGGGAGGCGGAAACACCATATATTTT. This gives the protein CASSLTLGGGNTIYF.

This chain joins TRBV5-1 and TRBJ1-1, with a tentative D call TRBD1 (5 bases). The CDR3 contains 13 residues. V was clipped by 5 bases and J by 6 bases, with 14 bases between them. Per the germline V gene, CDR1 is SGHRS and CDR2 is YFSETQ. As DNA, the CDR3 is TGCGCCAGCAGAGGTACGGGGCGCGCTGAAGCTTTCTTT. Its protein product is CASRGTGRAEAFF.

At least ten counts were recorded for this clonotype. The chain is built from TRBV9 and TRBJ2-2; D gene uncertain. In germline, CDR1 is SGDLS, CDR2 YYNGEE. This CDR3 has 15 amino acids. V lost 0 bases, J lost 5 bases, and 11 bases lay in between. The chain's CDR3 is CASSVDSARTGELFF. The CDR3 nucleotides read TGTGCCAGCAGCGTAGATTCCGCGAGAACCGGGGAGCTGTTTTTT. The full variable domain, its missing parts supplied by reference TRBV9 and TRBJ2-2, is DSGVTQTPKHLITATGQRVTLRCSPRSGDLSVYWYQQSLDQGLQFLIQYYNGEERAKGNILERFSAQQFPDLHSELNLSSLELGDSALYFCASSVDSARTGELFFGEGSRLTVL.

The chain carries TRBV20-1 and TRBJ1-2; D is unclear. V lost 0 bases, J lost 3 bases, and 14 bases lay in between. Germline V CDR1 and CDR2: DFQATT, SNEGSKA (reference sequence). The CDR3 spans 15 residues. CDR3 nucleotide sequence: TGCAGTGCTAGAGATCCGGGTGGATACGACTATGGCTACACCTTC. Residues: CSARDPGGYDYGYTF.

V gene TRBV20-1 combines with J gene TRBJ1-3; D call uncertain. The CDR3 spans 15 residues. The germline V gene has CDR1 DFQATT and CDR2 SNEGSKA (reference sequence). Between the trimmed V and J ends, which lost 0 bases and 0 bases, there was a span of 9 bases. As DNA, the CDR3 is TGCAGTGCTAGAGACCCCGTGATCTCTGGAAACACCATATATTTT. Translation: CSARDPVISGNTIYF.

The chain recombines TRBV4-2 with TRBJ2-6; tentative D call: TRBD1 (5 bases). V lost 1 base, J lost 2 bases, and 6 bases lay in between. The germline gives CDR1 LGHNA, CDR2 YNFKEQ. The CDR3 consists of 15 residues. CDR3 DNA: TGTGCCAGCAGCCAAGGACAGCCTGGGGCCAACGTCCTGACTTTC. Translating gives CASSQGQPGANVLTF.

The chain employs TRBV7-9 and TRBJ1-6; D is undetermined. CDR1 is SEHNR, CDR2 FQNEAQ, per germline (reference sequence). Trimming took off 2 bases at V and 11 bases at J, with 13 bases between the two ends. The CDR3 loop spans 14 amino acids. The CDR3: CASSLLIDWTPLHF. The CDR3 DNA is TGTGCCAGCAGCTTACTTATTGATTGGACACCCCTCCACTTT.

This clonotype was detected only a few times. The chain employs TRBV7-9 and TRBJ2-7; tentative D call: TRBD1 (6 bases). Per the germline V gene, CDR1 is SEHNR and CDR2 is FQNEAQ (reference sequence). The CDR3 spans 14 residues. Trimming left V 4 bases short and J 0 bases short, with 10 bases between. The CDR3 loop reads CASSWDISSYEQYF. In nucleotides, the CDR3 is TGTGCCAGCAGCTGGGACATTTCCTCCTACGAGCAGTACTTC.

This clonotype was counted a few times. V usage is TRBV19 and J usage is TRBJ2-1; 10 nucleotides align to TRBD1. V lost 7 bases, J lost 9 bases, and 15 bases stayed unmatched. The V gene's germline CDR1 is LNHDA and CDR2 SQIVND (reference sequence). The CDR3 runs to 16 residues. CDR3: CASTLGEGQGLSEQFF. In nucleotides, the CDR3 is TGTGCCAGTACCCTAGGTGAGGGACAGGGGCTCAGTGAGCAGTTCTTC.

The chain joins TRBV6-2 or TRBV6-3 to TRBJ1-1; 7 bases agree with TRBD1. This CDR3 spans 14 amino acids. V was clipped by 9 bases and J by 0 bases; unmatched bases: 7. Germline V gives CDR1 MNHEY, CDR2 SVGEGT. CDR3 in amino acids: CARSRGQVNTEAFF. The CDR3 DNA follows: TGTGCCAGGAGCAGAGGACAGGTGAACACTGAAGCTTTCTTT.

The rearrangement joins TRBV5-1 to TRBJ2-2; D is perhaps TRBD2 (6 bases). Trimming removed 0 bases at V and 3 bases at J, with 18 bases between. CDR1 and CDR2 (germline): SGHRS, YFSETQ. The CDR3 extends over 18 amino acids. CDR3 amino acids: CASSLERGPRRDTGELFF. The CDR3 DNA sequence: TGCGCCAGCAGCTTGGAGAGGGGCCCAAGGAGGGACACCGGGGAGCTGTTTTTT.

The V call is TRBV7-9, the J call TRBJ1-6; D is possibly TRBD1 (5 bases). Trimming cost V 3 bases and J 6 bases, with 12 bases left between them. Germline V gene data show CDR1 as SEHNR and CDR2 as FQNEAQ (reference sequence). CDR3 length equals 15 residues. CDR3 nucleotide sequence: TGTGCCAGCAGCTTTGCCCGGAGGGGTAATTCACCCCTCCACTTT. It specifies CASSFARRGNSPLHF.

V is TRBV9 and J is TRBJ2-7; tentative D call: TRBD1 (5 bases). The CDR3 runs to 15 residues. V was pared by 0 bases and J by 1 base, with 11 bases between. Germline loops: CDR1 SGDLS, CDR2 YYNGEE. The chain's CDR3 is CASSVGSRQSYEQYF. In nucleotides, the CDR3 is TGTGCCAGCAGCGTAGGTTCCCGACAGTCCTACGAGCAGTACTTC.

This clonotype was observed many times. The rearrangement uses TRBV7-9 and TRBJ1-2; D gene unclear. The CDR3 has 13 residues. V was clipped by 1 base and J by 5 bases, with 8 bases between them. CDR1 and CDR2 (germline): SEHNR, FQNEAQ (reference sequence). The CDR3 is CASSLGAGYGYTF. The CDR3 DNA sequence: TGTGCCAGCAGCTTAGGAGCGGGGTATGGCTACACCTTC.

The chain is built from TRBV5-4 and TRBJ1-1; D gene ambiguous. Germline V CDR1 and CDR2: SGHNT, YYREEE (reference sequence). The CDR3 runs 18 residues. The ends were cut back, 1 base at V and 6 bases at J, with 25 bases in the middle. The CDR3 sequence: CASSLRYVGPQAGAEAFF. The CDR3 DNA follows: TGTGCCAGCAGCTTGCGGTATGTCGGCCCCCAGGCCGGCGCTGAAGCTTTCTTT.

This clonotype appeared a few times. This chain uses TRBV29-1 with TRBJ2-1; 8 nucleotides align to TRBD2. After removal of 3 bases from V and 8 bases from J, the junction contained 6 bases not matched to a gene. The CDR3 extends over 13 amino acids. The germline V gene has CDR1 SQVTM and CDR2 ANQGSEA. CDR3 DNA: TGCAGCGTTGAGGAAGCCGGGGGGGATGAGCAGTTCTTC. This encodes CSVEEAGGDEQFF.

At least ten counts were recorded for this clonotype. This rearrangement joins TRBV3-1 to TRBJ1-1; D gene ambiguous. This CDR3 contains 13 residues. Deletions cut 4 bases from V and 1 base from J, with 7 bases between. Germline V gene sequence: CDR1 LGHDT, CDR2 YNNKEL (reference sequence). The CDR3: CASSPVTNTEAFF. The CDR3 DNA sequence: TGTGCCAGCAGCCCGGTTACGAACACTGAAGCTTTCTTT.

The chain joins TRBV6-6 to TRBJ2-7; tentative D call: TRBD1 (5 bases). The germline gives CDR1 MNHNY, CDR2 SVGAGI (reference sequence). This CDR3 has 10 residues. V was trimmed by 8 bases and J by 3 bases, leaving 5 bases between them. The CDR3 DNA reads TGTGCCAGCCAGGGCTACGAGCAGTACTTC. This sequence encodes CASQGYEQYF.

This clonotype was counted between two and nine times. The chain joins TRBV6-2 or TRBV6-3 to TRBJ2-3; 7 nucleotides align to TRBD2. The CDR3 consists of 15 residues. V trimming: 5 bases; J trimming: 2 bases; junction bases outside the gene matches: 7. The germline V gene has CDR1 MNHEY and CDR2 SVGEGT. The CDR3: CASSPAGDYTDTQYF. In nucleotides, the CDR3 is TGTGCCAGCAGTCCTGCGGGGGACTACACAGATACGCAGTATTTT.

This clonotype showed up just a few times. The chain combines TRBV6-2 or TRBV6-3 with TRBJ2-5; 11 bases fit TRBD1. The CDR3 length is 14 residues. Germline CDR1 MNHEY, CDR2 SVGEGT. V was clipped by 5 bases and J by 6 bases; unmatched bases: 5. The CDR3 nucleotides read TGTGCCAGCAGTCGGACAGGGGGCGCGAAGACCCAGTACTTC. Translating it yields CASSRTGGAKTQYF.

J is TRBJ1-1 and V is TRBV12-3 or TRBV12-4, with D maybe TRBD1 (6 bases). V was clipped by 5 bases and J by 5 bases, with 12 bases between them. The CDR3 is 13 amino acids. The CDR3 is CASSRRGLTEAFF. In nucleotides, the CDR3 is TGTGCCAGCAGTCGTAGGGGGTTAACTGAAGCTTTCTTT.

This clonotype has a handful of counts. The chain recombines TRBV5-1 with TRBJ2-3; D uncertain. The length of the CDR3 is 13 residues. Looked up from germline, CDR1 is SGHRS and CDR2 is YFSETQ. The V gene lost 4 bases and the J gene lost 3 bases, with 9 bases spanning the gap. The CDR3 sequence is CASSPKLTDTQYF. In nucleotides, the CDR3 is TGCGCCAGCAGCCCCAAATTAACAGATACGCAGTATTTT.

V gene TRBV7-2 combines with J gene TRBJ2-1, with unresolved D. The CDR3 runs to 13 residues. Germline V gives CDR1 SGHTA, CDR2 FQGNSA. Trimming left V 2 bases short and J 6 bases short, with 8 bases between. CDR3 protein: CASSLWQLNEQFF. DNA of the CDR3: TGTGCCAGCAGCTTATGGCAGCTCAATGAGCAGTTCTTC.

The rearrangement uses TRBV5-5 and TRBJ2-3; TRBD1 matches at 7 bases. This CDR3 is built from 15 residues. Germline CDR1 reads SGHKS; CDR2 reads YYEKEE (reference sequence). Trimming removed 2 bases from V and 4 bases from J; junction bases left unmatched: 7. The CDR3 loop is CASSFRDSHPDTQYF. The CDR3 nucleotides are TGTGCCAGCAGCTTCCGGGACAGCCACCCAGATACGCAGTATTTT.

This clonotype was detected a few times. CDR3 sequence: CAISESLRGGFYMNTEAFF. As DNA, the CDR3 is TGTGCCATCAGTGAGTCACTAAGGGGAGGATTTTACATGAACACTGAAGCTTTCTTT. The J gene is TRBJ1-1, the V gene TRBV10-3, with D perhaps matching TRBD1 (5 bases). The CDR3 runs 19 residues. V gave up 0 bases and J gave up 0 bases, with 20 bases separating them. Germline V gives CDR1 ENHRY, CDR2 SYGVKD.

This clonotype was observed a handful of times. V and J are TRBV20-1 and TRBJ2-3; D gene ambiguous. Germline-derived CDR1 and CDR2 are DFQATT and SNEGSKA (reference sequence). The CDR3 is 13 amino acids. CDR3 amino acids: CTPGRPSTDTQYF. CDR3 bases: TGCACCCCAGGACGCCCGAGCACAGATACGCAGTATTTT.